The 32 T cell receptor beta chains given below trace back to one sample, sequenced in a study of blood T cells in healthy people across ages. Using a J-beta primer mix together with a sample-barcoded 5' primer, a second PCR was run for about 6 to 11 cycles. TCRdb re-derived calls from the 5' RACE reads in MiXCR, one entry per CDR3 protein. Of more than 1,000,000 distinct CDR3 sequences listed, almost 25% are singletons. These data were also filed under a second study, of T cells of mothers and their children.

Sequenced input: blood. These receptors came from a girl aged 2 to 10 in good health.

This chain connects TRBV4-3 to TRBJ1-2; 10 bases agree with TRBD1. V gave up 1 base and J gave up 6 bases; unmatched junction bases: 5. This CDR3 is built from 15 residues. Germline V gene lookup returns CDR1 LGHNA and CDR2 YSLEER. The DNA of the CDR3 is TGCGCCAGCAGCCAAGGTCCGGGACAGGGGAATGGCTACACCTTC. Protein product: CASSQGPGQGNGYTF.

This clonotype has more than one count but fewer than ten. The chain is built from TRBV25-1 and TRBJ2-7, with TRBD2 matching 7 bases. With 3 bases clipped from V and 0 bases from J, the junction kept 2 bases outside the gene matches. The CDR3 has 14 residues. CDR1 and CDR2 from the germline V gene are MGHDK and SYGVNS. Here the CDR3 reads CASSEGGNSYEQYF. The CDR3 region has the DNA TGTGCCAGCAGTGAGGGGGGGAACTCCTACGAGCAGTACTTC.

This clonotype was recorded a few times. This sequence joins TRBV3-1 and TRBJ2-5; D remains ambiguous. The better agreement between TRBJ2-7 and the DNA end casts doubt on the J call. CDR3 length: 14 residues. Germline V gene sequence: CDR1 LGHDT, CDR2 YNNKEL (reference sequence). CDR3 protein: CASSPLDGTYEQYF. CDR3 DNA: TGTGCCAGCAGCCCGTTGGACGGTACCTACGAGCAGTACTTC.

This clonotype turned up a few times. The chain uses TRBV6-5 and TRBJ1-2, with D unresolved. The germline CDR1 and CDR2 sequences are MNHEY and SVGAGI. With 4 bases removed from V and 4 bases from J, the gap between germline ends came to 13 bases. The CDR3 is 14 residues long. Written as DNA, the CDR3 is TGTGCCAGCAGTTTACTCCGAAACAGCTATGGCTACACCTTC. It yields the protein CASSLLRNSYGYTF.

The gene calls are TRBV6-6 and TRBJ2-5; D not certain. Germline V lookup: CDR1 MNHNY, CDR2 SVGAGI (reference sequence). This CDR3 is 11 amino acids long. V lost 5 bases and J 13 bases, leaving 14 bases between the germline ends. The CDR3 loop reads CASSPLGVLYF. The CDR3 DNA is TGTGCCAGCAGTCCCTTAGGCGTCTTGTACTTC.

V usage is TRBV27 and J usage is TRBJ2-5, with TRBD2 as a possible D gene (6 bases). The V end lost 0 bases, the J end lost 4 bases, and 18 bases lay between the germline ends. This CDR3 has 17 residues. Germline V CDR1 and CDR2: MNHEY, SMNVEV (reference sequence). The CDR3 bases are TGTGCCAGCAGTTTATCAGGTGTGGCGGGGAGAAGAGAGACCCAGTACTTC. Its protein product is CASSLSGVAGRRETQYF.

This clonotype was seen more than once but under ten times. This sequence joins TRBV2 and TRBJ1-6; perhaps TRBD1 as D (5 bases). The CDR3 covers 14 residues. Per germline, CDR1 SNHLY and CDR2 FYNNEI. Trimming took 0 bases from V and 7 from J, leaving 7 bases between them. The CDR3 nucleotides are TGTGCCAGCAGTGAAGCGGGGGGAAATTCACCCCTCCACTTT. Translation: CASSEAGGNSPLHF. The variable domain in full, completed from reference TRBV2 and TRBJ1-6, reads EPEVTQTPSHQVTQMGQEVILRCVPISNHLYFYWYRQILGQKVEFLVSFYNNEISEKSEIFDDQFSVERPDGSNFTLKIRSTKLEDSAMYFCASSEAGGNSPLHFGNGTRLTVT.

There are a few counts of this clonotype. The rearrangement links TRBV29-1 to TRBJ1-2; the D gene is possibly TRBD1 (5 bases). Germline V gene data show CDR1 as SQVTM and CDR2 as ANQGSEA. The CDR3 length is 19 residues. The ends were cut back, 2 bases at V and 0 bases at J, with 25 bases in the middle. The DNA for the CDR3 is TGCAGCGTTGAACGACCTCTGGGACCAGGGCGGATTCCTAACTATGGCTACACCTTC. It specifies CSVERPLGPGRIPNYGYTF.

This clonotype came up a few times. This chain uses TRBV3-1 with TRBJ2-3, with 10 bases lining up with TRBD2. The CDR3 has 17 amino acids. V lost 1 base, J lost 1 base, and 5 bases stayed unmatched. Germline V gene lookup returns CDR1 LGHDT and CDR2 YNNKEL (reference sequence). This CDR3 reads CASSQGLAGARTDTQYF. The CDR3 nucleotides read TGTGCCAGCAGCCAAGGCCTAGCGGGAGCCCGCACAGATACGCAGTATTTT.

This clonotype was seen only a few times. This chain joins TRBV7-2 and TRBJ1-2; tentatively, D is TRBD1 (5 bases). V was trimmed by 0 bases and J by 4 bases, leaving 12 bases between them. Germline V gene sequence: CDR1 SGHTA, CDR2 FQGNSA. The CDR3 is made up of 15 amino acids. The CDR3 bases are TGTGCCAGCAGCTTAGCGCGGATGGGGCCCTATGGCTACACCTTC. Protein product: CASSLARMGPYGYTF. The full variable domain, completed using reference TRBV7-2 and TRBJ1-2, is GAGVSQSPSNKVTEKGKDVELRCDPISGHTALYWYRQSLGQGLEFLIYFQGNSAPDKSGLPSDRFSAERTGGSVSTLTIQRTQQEDSAVYLCASSLARMGPYGYTFGSGTRLTVV.

This clonotype showed up just a few times. This CDR3 reads CSTGGIQEQFF. The CDR3 DNA sequence: TGCAGTACCGGGGGGATACAGGAGCAGTTCTTC. The chain recombines TRBV20-1 with TRBJ2-1, with TRBD2 matching over 7 bases. V lost 8 bases to trimming and J lost 10 bases; unmatched junction nucleotides: 8. This CDR3 spans 11 amino acids. The germline CDR1 and CDR2 sequences are DFQATT and SNEGSKA (reference sequence).

The table lists this clonotype with a few counts. The gene calls are TRBV6-2 or TRBV6-3 and TRBJ2-7; D possibly corresponds to TRBD2 (6 bases). The CDR3 loop spans 14 amino acids. The germline gives CDR1 MNHEY, CDR2 SVGEGT. Trimming removed 2 bases at V and 2 bases at J, with 10 bases between. The CDR3 is CASSYGLTPYEQYF. The CDR3 nucleotides are TGTGCCAGCAGTTACGGACTAACCCCCTACGAGCAGTACTTC.

V is TRBV9 and J is TRBJ1-4; tentatively, D is TRBD1 (5 bases). The CDR3 is made up of 13 amino acids. Per the germline V gene, CDR1 is SGDLS and CDR2 is YYNGEE. The V gene lost 3 bases and the J gene lost 12 bases, with 15 bases spanning the gap. The CDR3 loop reads CASSGDGFGELFF. The DNA for the CDR3 is TGTGCCAGCAGCGGGGACGGCTTCGGTGAACTGTTTTTT.

This clonotype was seen more than once but under ten times. The rearrangement uses TRBV29-1 and TRBJ2-7; D is perhaps TRBD1 or TRBD2 (6 bases each). The V and J ends lost 6 bases and 3 bases respectively, with 18 bases between them. This CDR3 is built from 14 residues. CDR1 is SQVTM and CDR2 is ANQGSEA in the germline V gene. CDR3 sequence reads: CSVVLGGRVYEQYF. In DNA, the CDR3 is TGCAGCGTGGTTCTAGGGGGGCGCGTCTACGAGCAGTACTTC.

This sequence joins TRBV20-1 and TRBJ1-1, with 7 bases matching TRBD1. The CDR3 is made up of 17 amino acids. V gave up 4 bases and J gave up 0 bases; unmatched junction bases: 14. Germline loops: CDR1 DFQATT, CDR2 SNEGSKA (reference sequence). CDR3 loop: CSAKFYLRQGLNTEAFF. Here the CDR3 DNA reads TGCAGTGCTAAATTCTATCTACGACAGGGCTTGAACACTGAAGCTTTCTTT.

This chain uses TRBV7-6 with TRBJ2-2; possibly TRBD1 for D (6 bases). The V and J ends lost 5 bases and 2 bases respectively, with 12 bases between them. CDR1 is SGHVS and CDR2 is FNYEAQ in the germline V gene. This CDR3 has 15 amino acids. The CDR3 coding sequence is TGTGCCAGCAGCCAGGGACACGGAAACACCGGGGAGCTGTTTTTT. As protein: CASSQGHGNTGELFF.

The chain links TRBV20-1 to TRBJ2-1; D remains ambiguous. The germline V gene encodes CDR1 DFQATT and CDR2 SNEGSKA (reference sequence). With 6 bases removed from V and 0 bases from J, the gap between germline ends came to 6 bases. The CDR3 length is 12 residues. CDR3 DNA: TGCAGTGCAGGAGACTCCTACAATGAGCAGTTCTTC. This codes for CSAGDSYNEQFF.

The rearrangement links TRBV10-3 to TRBJ2-3, with 7 bases that match TRBD1. This CDR3 region has 12 residues. Germline CDR1 ENHRY, CDR2 SYGVKD. The V segment lost 11 bases and the J segment 6 bases; nucleotides outside the gene matches: 8. DNA of the CDR3: TGTGCCGCCCGACAGGGTTTGGATACGCAGTATTTT. This sequence encodes CAARQGLDTQYF.

V usage is TRBV29-1 and J usage is TRBJ2-5; possibly TRBD2 for D (6 bases). The CDR3 runs to 13 residues. Germline-derived CDR1 and CDR2 are SQVTM and ANQGSEA. The chain's CDR3 is CAVVGGLQETQYF. The DNA of the CDR3 is TGCGCTGTGGTGGGGGGTCTACAAGAGACCCAGTACTTC.

This clonotype was detected only a few times. This chain connects TRBV6-5 to TRBJ1-2; 7 positions agree with TRBD1. The CDR3 has 17 amino acids. J gave up 1 base and V 2 bases, and 10 bases lay outside the gene matches. The germline V gene has CDR1 MNHEY and CDR2 SVGAGI. The CDR3 loop reads CASSYGGGQGDNYGYTF. In DNA form, the CDR3 reads TGTGCCAGCAGTTACGGAGGGGGGCAGGGGGATAACTATGGCTACACCTTC.

J is TRBJ2-1 and V is TRBV10-3, with D possibly matching TRBD1 (6 bases). Trimming stripped 0 bases from V and 0 bases from J, with 9 bases between. The V gene's germline CDR1 is ENHRY and CDR2 SYGVKD. The CDR3 loop spans 16 amino acids. CDR3: CAISESEGGSYNEQFF. The CDR3 DNA sequence: TGTGCCATCAGTGAGTCGGAAGGGGGCTCCTACAATGAGCAGTTCTTC.

The rearrangement links TRBV11-3 to TRBJ2-2, with a possible D match to TRBD1 (5 bases). Deletions cut 2 bases from V and 1 base from J, with 8 bases between. The CDR3 spans 15 residues. Germline assignment: CDR1 SGHNT and CDR2 YENEEA. CDR3 sequence reads: CASSLRGENTGELFF. The DNA of the CDR3 is TGTGCCAGCAGCTTAAGGGGCGAGAACACCGGGGAGCTGTTTTTT.

The table lists this clonotype with a few counts. This rearrangement joins TRBV23-1 to TRBJ2-5; 14 bases map to TRBD2. The J call may be mistaken, given a closer DNA end match to TRBJ2-7. TRBV23-1 is classed as an ORF, of uncertain function. The CDR3 is made up of 21 amino acids. The CDR3 sequence is CASSRSPRGTSGSDPFYEQYF. In DNA, the CDR3 is TGCGCCAGCAGTCGATCCCCAAGGGGGACTAGCGGGAGCGATCCGTTCTACGAGCAGTACTTC.

V and J are TRBV2 and TRBJ2-3; no firm D call. The germline V gene has CDR1 SNHLY and CDR2 FYNNEI. Trimming took 6 bases from V and 5 from J, leaving 15 bases between them. CDR3 length equals 14 residues. CDR3 in DNA: TGTGCCAGCAGCGAGGCGGTAATGGGAGATACGCAGTATTTT. Translated: CASSEAVMGDTQYF.

This clonotype was observed a few times. The gene calls are TRBV28 and TRBJ2-7; 9 nucleotides match TRBD1. Germline CDR1 MDHEN, CDR2 SYDVKM. Trimming cost V 4 bases and J 2 bases; bases outside gene matches: 9. This CDR3 region has 16 residues. CDR3 loop: CASSSSGDRAPYEQYF. Written as DNA, the CDR3 is TGTGCCAGCAGTTCAAGCGGGGACAGGGCACCCTACGAGCAGTACTTC. Combining the CDR3 with reference TRBV28 and TRBJ2-7 gives the whole variable domain DVKVTQSSRYLVKRTGEKVFLECVQDMDHENMFWYRQDPGLGLRLIYFSYDVKMKEKGDIPEGYSVSREKKERFSLILESASTNQTSMYLCASSSSGDRAPYEQYFGPGTRLTVT.

This chain connects TRBV5-5 to TRBJ2-2; the D call may be TRBD1 or TRBD2 (5 bases each). There are 18 residues in the CDR3. Per the germline V gene, CDR1 is SGHKS and CDR2 is YYEKEE (reference sequence). Trimming removed 2 bases at V and 0 bases at J, with 17 bases between. The CDR3 is CASSLKGPILANTGELFF. CDR3 sequence (DNA): TGTGCCAGCAGCTTAAAGGGACCGATTTTAGCGAACACCGGGGAGCTGTTTTTT.

On this clonotype: At one end the junction does not follow the germline gene, possibly because of a read error. This chain links TRBV12-3 or TRBV12-4 with TRBJ2-1; D is possibly TRBD2 (5 bases). The CDR3 is 11 amino acids. The CDR3 nucleotides are TGTGCCGGCAGCCTCGGAGGTGAGCAGTTCTTC. This encodes CAGSLGGEQFF.

This CDR3 is CASSPPASNYGYTF. Here the CDR3 DNA reads TGTGCCAGCAGCCCTCCGGCGAGTAACTATGGCTACACCTTC. This chain joins TRBV4-2 and TRBJ1-2; D call uncertain. V lost 4 bases to trimming and J lost 1 base, with 10 bases between them. Germline CDR1 is LGHNA and CDR2 is YNFKEQ. CDR3 size: 14 residues.

This clonotype appeared a few times. V is TRBV9 and J is TRBJ2-7; the D gene is possibly TRBD2 (6 bases). Germline V gene data show CDR1 as SGDLS and CDR2 as YYNGEE. V lost 0 bases to trimming and J lost 2 bases, with 9 bases between them. This CDR3 region has 14 residues. The CDR3 DNA sequence: TGTGCCAGCAGCGTAGGCGGGACTGCCTACGAGCAGTACTTC. It translates to CASSVGGTAYEQYF.

The V and J genes are TRBV28 and TRBJ2-1, with D unresolved. The DNA end favors TRBJ2-7, so the J call may be wrong. The CDR3 contains 14 residues. Germline V CDR1 and CDR2: MDHEN, SYDVKM. The CDR3 DNA reads as TGTGCCAGCAGCCACCCCCTTACGGTCTACGAGCAGTACTTC. It translates to CASSHPLTVYEQYF.

The rearrangement joins TRBV7-9 to TRBJ1-4; unclear D gene. Trimming removed 4 bases from V and 12 bases from J, with 18 bases in between. In germline, CDR1 is SEHNR, CDR2 FQNEAQ (reference sequence). The CDR3 extends over 14 amino acids. The CDR3 protein is CASSSTTGTSELFF. The CDR3 nucleotides read TGTGCCAGCAGCTCAACAACGGGCACCAGTGAACTGTTTTTT. Full variable domain (outside the CDR3, taken from reference TRBV7-9 and TRBJ1-4): DTGVSQNPRHKITKRGQNVTFRCDPISEHNRLYWYRQTLGQGPEFLTYFQNEAQLEKSRLLSDRFSAERPKGSFSTLEIQRTEQGDSAMYLCASSSTTGTSELFFGSGTQLSVL.

The chain couples TRBV10-3 to TRBJ2-1; D uncertain. CDR3 size: 12 residues. Trimming took 3 bases from V and 14 from J, leaving 14 bases between them. Germline values: CDR1 ENHRY, CDR2 SYGVKD. The CDR3 nucleotides read TGTGCCATCAGTGACGGCGCCTTCCTGGAGTTCTTC. Encoded protein: CAISDGAFLEFF.